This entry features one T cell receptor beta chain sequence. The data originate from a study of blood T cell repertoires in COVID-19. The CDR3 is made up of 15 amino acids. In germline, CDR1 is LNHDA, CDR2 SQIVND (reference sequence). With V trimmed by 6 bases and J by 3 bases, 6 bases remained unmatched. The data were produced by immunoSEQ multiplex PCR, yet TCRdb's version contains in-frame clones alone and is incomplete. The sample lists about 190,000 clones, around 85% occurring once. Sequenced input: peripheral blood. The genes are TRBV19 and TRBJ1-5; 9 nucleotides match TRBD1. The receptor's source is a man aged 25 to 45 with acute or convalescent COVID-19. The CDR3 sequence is CASRRGQGDNQPQHF. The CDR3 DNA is TGTGCCAGTAGAAGGGGACAGGGCGACAATCAGCCCCAGCATTTT.